Here is one T cell receptor beta chain with its context. The sample is drawn from a study of shared clonotypes between healthy human individuals. Method: immunoSEQ multiplex PCR; TCRdb's copy keeps in-frame clones and lacks some. The sample yields around 940,000 clones, about 80% seen once. The CDR3 is made up of 13 amino acids. Between the trimmed V and J ends, which lost 0 bases and 3 bases, there was a span of 6 bases. The germline gives CDR1 MNHEY, CDR2 SVGAGI. This TCR derives from a young man in good health. Material: memory CD4+ T cells sorted from blood. Noted subset: CD45RA-negative fraction. V and J are TRBV6-5 and TRBJ2-7; D gene uncertain. In DNA, the CDR3 is TGTGCCAGCAGTTACTCCTCTTACTACGAGCAGTACTTC. Its translation: CASSYSSYYEQYF.